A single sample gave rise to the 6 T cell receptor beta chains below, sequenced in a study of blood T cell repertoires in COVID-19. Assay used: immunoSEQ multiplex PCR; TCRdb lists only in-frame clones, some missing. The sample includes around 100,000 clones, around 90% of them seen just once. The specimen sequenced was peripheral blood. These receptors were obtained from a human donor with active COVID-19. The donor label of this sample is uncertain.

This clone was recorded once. The CDR3 DNA sequence: TGCAGTGCTAGTTACCCGGGACAGGGTACCTACGAGCAGTACTTC. This encodes CSASYPGQGTYEQYF. The V call is TRBV20-1, the J call TRBJ2-7, with 9 bases identical to TRBD1. The CDR3 is made up of 15 amino acids. Germline V lookup: CDR1 DFQATT, CDR2 SNEGSKA (reference sequence). The ends lost 3 bases at V and 2 bases at J; junction bases unmatched: 8.

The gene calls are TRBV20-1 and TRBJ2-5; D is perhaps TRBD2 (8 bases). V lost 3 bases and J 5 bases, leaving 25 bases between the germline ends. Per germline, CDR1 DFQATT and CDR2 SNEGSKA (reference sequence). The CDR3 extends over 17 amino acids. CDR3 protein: CSASKGGSGGSLETQYF. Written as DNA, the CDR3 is TGCAGTGCTAGTAAAGGGGGCAGCGGGGGATCATTGGAGACCCAGTACTTC.

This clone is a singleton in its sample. The CDR3 DNA follows: TGTGCCAGCAGCTCCCGTGACAGAAATAACTATGGCTACACCTTC. Translated, it gives CASSSRDRNNYGYTF. The chain recombines TRBV7-9 with TRBJ1-2; D may be TRBD1 (5 bases). There are 15 residues in the CDR3. In germline, CDR1 is SEHNR, CDR2 FQNEAQ (reference sequence). Trimming removed 4 bases at V and 1 base at J, with 13 bases between.

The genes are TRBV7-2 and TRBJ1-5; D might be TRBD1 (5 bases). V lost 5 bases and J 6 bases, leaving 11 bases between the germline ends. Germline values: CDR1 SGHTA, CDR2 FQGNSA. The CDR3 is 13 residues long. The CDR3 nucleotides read TGTGCCAGCAGCCCTCGGGGGGGTCAGCCCCAGCATTTT. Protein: CASSPRGGQPQHF.

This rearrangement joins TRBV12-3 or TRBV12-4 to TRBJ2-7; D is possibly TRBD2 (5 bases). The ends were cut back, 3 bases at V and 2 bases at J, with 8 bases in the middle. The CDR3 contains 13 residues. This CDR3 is CASSFGGTYEQYF. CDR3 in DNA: TGTGCCAGCAGTTTCGGAGGCACCTACGAGCAGTACTTC.

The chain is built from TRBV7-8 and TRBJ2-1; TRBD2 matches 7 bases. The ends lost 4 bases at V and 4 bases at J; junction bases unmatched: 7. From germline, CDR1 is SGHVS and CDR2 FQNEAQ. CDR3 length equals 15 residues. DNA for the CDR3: TGTGCCAGCAGCTCCACGGGGGGATCTTACAATGAGCAGTTCTTC. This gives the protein CASSSTGGSYNEQFF.